The rows below give T cell receptor beta chains drawn from one sample of a study of radiotherapy plus CTLA-4 blockade in lung cancer. Repertoires were generated with immunoSEQ multiplex PCR, while TCRdb's copy carries only in-frame clones and drops some. This table has 64,000 or so clones, approximately 67% appearing once. The sample consisted of peripheral blood, taken from a patient treated with radiotherapy plus ipilimumab. The receptors shown here come from a human donor with non-small cell lung cancer whose response to radiotherapy plus ipilimumab could not be evaluated. CDR3s include the opening cysteine and the closing phenylalanine or tryptophan. A D gene is named only where the DNA matches it firmly. Part of the rows lack a size; the others show once, few, many or a class for expanded clones.

>-|TRBV30|TRBJ2-1|TRBD1
TGTGCCTGGAGTCGGACAGGGGCCTACAATGAGCAGTTCTTC
CAWSRTGAYNEQFF
>-|TRBV15|TRBJ1-2|-
TGTGCCACCAGCAGAGATCGTATCGACAGATTAAGTGGCTACACCTTC
CATSRDRIDRLSGYTF
>-|TRBV7-9|TRBJ1-2|TRBD1
TGTGCCAGCAGCTTAACCGGGACAGTGGTCGGCTACACCTTC
CASSLTGTVVGYTF
>-|TRBV11-2|TRBJ2-6|-
TGTGCCAGCAGCTATACTACCTCTGGGGCCAACGTCCTGACTTTC
CASSYTTSGANVLTF
>-|TRBV19|TRBJ2-5|TRBD2
TGTGCCAGTAGTCCGGGACTAGCGGGAGGTCTGTACCAAGAGACCCAGTACTTC
CASSPGLAGGLYQETQYF
>-|TRBV27|TRBJ2-5|TRBD1
TGTGCCAGCAGTAGAGATATAGGGACAGGGGTAAGAGAGACCCAGTACTTC
CASSRDIGTGVRETQYF
>-|TRBV4-1|TRBJ2-1|TRBD2
TGCGCCAGCAGACTTGGAGGGGCTAGCGGGGCCGGCAATGAGCAGTTCTTC
CASRLGGASGAGNEQFF
>-|TRBV29-1|TRBJ1-1|-
TGCAGCGCCGGACATGGGGGGGGGACTGAAGCTTTCTTT
CSAGHGGGTEAFF
>-|TRBV6-1|TRBJ1-5|-
TGTGCCAGCAGCTTGACAGTCAATCAGCCCCAGCATTTT
CASSLTVNQPQHF
>-|TRBV6-1|TRBJ1-2|-
TGTGCCAGCAGTGAACCTTCGGGGAATGGCTACACCTTC
CASSEPSGNGYTF
>-|TRBV5-1|TRBJ2-7|-
TGCGCCAGCAGCGGGGGGACGCATGCCTACGAGCAGTACTTC
CASSGGTHAYEQYF
>-|TRBV6-6|TRBJ2-1|-
TGTGCCAGCAGTTACTCGAGAGGTAATGAGCAGTTCTTC
CASSYSRGNEQFF
>-|TRBV4-3|TRBJ1-2|TRBD1
TGCGCCAGCAGCCAAGCGACAGGGAACTATGGCTACACCTTC
CASSQATGNYGYTF
>-|TRBV6-1|TRBJ2-2|-
TGTGCCACTCTGCCTGCGAGCGGGGAGCTGTTTTTT
CATLPASGELFF
>-|TRBV7-3|TRBJ2-5|TRBD2
TGTGCCAGCAGCTTATGGGGAGGGGATACCCAAGAGACCCAGTACTTC
CASSLWGGDTQETQYF
>-|TRBV19|TRBJ1-1|TRBD1
TGTGCCAGTAGTATGTGGGCGGGACAGGTGAACACTGAAGCTTTCTTT
CASSMWAGQVNTEAFF
>once|TRBV4-3|TRBJ2-7|TRBD2
TGCGCCAGCAGCCAAGAGCCCGGGGGGGGTGGTCAGCAGTACTTC
CASSQEPGGGGQQYF
>-|TRBV6-1|TRBJ2-7|-
TGTGCCAGCAGTTACAGGAACGAGCAGTACTTC
CASSYRNEQYF
>-|TRBV5-6|TRBJ2-3|-
TGTGCCAGCAGCTACAGGGTCACAGGCACAGATACGCAGTATTTT
CASSYRVTGTDTQYF
>-|TRBV7-3|TRBJ2-3|TRBD2
TGTGCCAGCAGCTTAACGACTAGCGGGGGGACATATAGCACAGATACGCAGTATTTT
CASSLTTSGGTYSTDTQYF
>few|TRBV2|TRBJ2-7|-
TGTGCCAGCAGTCCGACAGTACGCGAGCAGTACTTC
CASSPTVREQYF
>-|TRBV4-1|TRBJ1-5|-
TGCGCCAGCAGCCTCGGGGGTGGGGGTGGGTGGCAGCCCCAGCATTTT
CASSLGGGGGWQPQHF
>few|TRBV4-2|TRBJ2-7|TRBD2
TGTGCCAGCAGCCAAGATGGAGGGCTAGCGGACTCCTACGAGCAGTACTTC
CASSQDGGLADSYEQYF
>-|TRBV7-2|TRBJ2-3|-
TGTGCCAGCAGCCGAAGCAGGAGCACAGATACGCAGTATTTT
CASSRSRSTDTQYF
>-|TRBV6-1|TRBJ2-7|TRBD2
TGTGCCAGCAGTGGGATAGCGGGAGTCGCCTACGAGCAGTACTTC
CASSGIAGVAYEQYF
>-|TRBV2|TRBJ2-7|-
TGTGCCAGCAGTACAGGGCTTGAGCAGTACTTC
CASSTGLEQYF
>-|TRBV10-3|TRBJ1-4|TRBD1
TGTGCCATCAGTGAGCGAACAGGGGAGAGTGAAAAACTGTTTTTT
CAISERTGESEKLFF
>-|TRBV28|TRBJ2-7|-
TGTGCCAGCAGTCCCCTCTGGAGGGTGAGCTCCTACGAGCAGTACTTC
CASSPLWRVSSYEQYF
>-|TRBV4-3|TRBJ2-7|TRBD2
TGCGCCAGCAGCCAAGATCGGGGGGGGGCGGTCGAGCAGTACTTC
CASSQDRGGAVEQYF
>-|TRBV9|TRBJ1-2|-
TGTGCCAGCAGCGTAGGCGGTGGCTACACCTTC
CASSVGGGYTF
>few|TRBV6-1|TRBJ2-3|TRBD1
TGTGCCAGCAGTCTCCGACAGGGTGAAGATACGCAGTATTTT
CASSLRQGEDTQYF
>-|TRBV5-1|TRBJ2-5|-
TGCGCCAGCAGCTTGGAGGCAGGACAAGAGACCCAGTACTTC
CASSLEAGQETQYF
>-|TRBV4-1|TRBJ2-1|TRBD2
TGCGCCAGCAGCCAAGCTTTTTTCCGAAGCGGGAACAGATACAATGAGCAGTTCTTC
CASSQAFFRSGNRYNEQFF
>-|TRBV10-2|TRBJ2-3|-
TGCGCCAGCAGTGAACAGGGCACAGATACGCAGTATTTT
CASSEQGTDTQYF
>-|TRBV5-6|TRBJ2-3|TRBD2
TGTGCCAGCAGCTTAAAACTAGCGGGGGGGCGGGCAGATACGCAGTATTTT
CASSLKLAGGRADTQYF
>-|TRBV7-2|TRBJ1-1|TRBD1
TGTGCCAGCAGCTTATTGGGACAGGCGCAGACTGAAGCTTTCTTT
CASSLLGQAQTEAFF
>few|TRBV5-1|TRBJ1-5|-
TGTGCCAGCAGCTTGGCCGGGGGGTACAATCAGCCCCAGCATTTT
CASSLAGGYNQPQHF
>-|TRBV7-3|TRBJ2-7|-
TGTGCCAGCAGCTTAAACAGGGGAGGCGAGCAGTACTTC
CASSLNRGGEQYF